This TCR beta chain was recovered during a study of OX40 agonist ivuxolimab in advanced cancers. Turning to the study itself: A mean age of roughly 66 years, range about 20 to 85, was recorded, and 80% to 90% were male.

Study-level findings and limits: Doses of 0.1 to 3.0 mg/kg were accompanied by clonal expansion of CD4+ and CD8+ blood T cells by week 6. CD8+ T cells showed, on average, more clonal expansion than CD4+ cells. Some of the nonresponding patients also showed low levels of normalized T-cell clonal expansion.

For this clone: What it binds is unknown.

This CDR3 comprises 14 residues. The ends were cut back, 1 base at V and 4 bases at J, with 5 bases in the middle. Germline CDR1 is SGHAT and CDR2 is FQNNGV. Data came from immunoSEQ multiplex PCR; TCRdb stores just in-frame clones and leaves some out. The repertoire holds about 80,000 clones, with roughly four fifths as singletons. This sequence was found in an adult with an advanced solid tumor such as melanoma, head and neck, liver or kidney cancer. J is TRBJ1-6 and V is TRBV11-2; D unclear. The source material was CD4+ or CD8+ T cells sorted from blood, sampled in a trial of the OX40 agonist ivuxolimab. The CDR3 sequence: CASSLVVYNSPLHF. In DNA form, the CDR3 reads TGTGCCAGCAGCTTAGTGGTGTATAATTCACCCCTCCACTTT.